These 15 T cell receptor beta chains were all obtained from the same sample, sequenced in a study of cytomegalovirus exposure and HLA in healthy donors. The table came from immunoSEQ multiplex PCR; TCRdb's copy has only in-frame clones and leaves some out. The data hold roughly 330,000 clones, with approximately 90% observed a single time. The sample taken for sequencing was PBMCs. These TCRs come from a woman aged 25 to 39 in good health and CMV-seropositive.

The V call is TRBV19, the J call TRBJ1-5, with D hard to call. From germline, CDR1 is LNHDA and CDR2 SQIVND (reference sequence). Trimming shortened V by 4 bases and J by 7 bases, and 11 bases separated the two germline ends. The CDR3 consists of 13 residues. The CDR3 loop is CASSNEAGQPQHF. CDR3 nucleotide sequence: TGTGCCAGTAGTAACGAGGCGGGCCAGCCCCAGCATTTT.

The gene calls are TRBV10-3 and TRBJ1-3, with TRBD1 matching 10 bases. The germline V gene encodes CDR1 ENHRY and CDR2 SYGVKD. Losses at the gene ends were 5 bases for V and 2 bases for J; bases not matched to a gene: 3. The CDR3 spans 15 residues. The CDR3, as DNA: TGTGCCATCAGTCAAGGACAGGGGGCTGGAAACACCATATATTTT. It translates to CAISQGQGAGNTIYF.

The chain couples TRBV14 to TRBJ2-7; 9 bases agree with TRBD1. Germline V gene lookup returns CDR1 SGHDN and CDR2 FVKESK. The V gene end was trimmed by 5 bases and the J gene end by 2 bases; junction bases not matched to a gene: 7. This CDR3 has 15 residues. The chain's CDR3 is CASSYEGQGTYEQYF. Written as DNA, the CDR3 is TGTGCCAGCAGCTATGAAGGACAGGGGACCTACGAGCAGTACTTC.

This clone was seen once. This chain links TRBV2 with TRBJ1-5; D perhaps matches TRBD1 (5 bases). V was pared by 3 bases and J by 9 bases, with 12 bases between. CDR1 and CDR2 (germline): SNHLY, FYNNEI. The CDR3 sequence is 13 residues long. The CDR3 protein is CASSDSGGGPQHF. CDR3 bases: TGTGCCAGCAGTGATTCGGGTGGGGGGCCCCAGCATTTT. Combining the CDR3 with reference TRBV2 and TRBJ1-5 gives the whole variable domain EPEVTQTPSHQVTQMGQEVILRCVPISNHLYFYWYRQILGQKVEFLVSFYNNEISEKSEIFDDQFSVERPDGSNFTLKIRSTKLEDSAMYFCASSDSGGGPQHFGDGTRLSIL.

Worth noting for this clone: Other DNA sequences from this sample encode an identical CDR3 as well. J is TRBJ1-1 and V is TRBV29-1; no firm D call. Trimming pared 3 bases from V and 0 bases from J, leaving 5 bases between. Germline V gene lookup returns CDR1 SQVTM and CDR2 ANQGSEA. This CDR3 is 12 amino acids long. CDR3 loop: CSVDGVNTEAFF. The CDR3 nucleotides read TGCAGCGTTGACGGGGTGAACACTGAAGCTTTCTTT.

The gene calls are TRBV5-1 and TRBJ1-2; 8 nucleotides line up with TRBD1. With 0 bases clipped from V and 3 bases from J, the junction kept 7 bases outside the gene matches. Germline V gene lookup returns CDR1 SGHRS and CDR2 YFSETQ. This CDR3 comprises 16 residues. The CDR3 is CASSLEAGGVDYGYTF. In DNA form, the CDR3 reads TGCGCCAGCAGCTTGGAGGCAGGGGGCGTAGACTATGGCTACACCTTC.

The genes are TRBV7-9 and TRBJ1-1; D call uncertain. Trimming shortened V by 2 bases and J by 0 bases, and 7 bases separated the two germline ends. Germline V gene sequence: CDR1 SEHNR, CDR2 FQNEAQ (reference sequence). This CDR3 comprises 14 residues. In DNA form, the CDR3 reads TGTGCCAGCAGCTTACCCCAAATGAACACTGAAGCTTTCTTT. It is translated as CASSLPQMNTEAFF.

CDR3 bases: TGTGCCAGCAGCCTCCGGGACAGGGTTAATTCACCCCTCCACTTT. It specifies CASSLRDRVNSPLHF. The chain combines TRBV7-8 with TRBJ1-6, with 9 bases that match TRBD1. V lost 5 bases to trimming and J lost 6 bases; unmatched junction nucleotides: 5. Germline CDR1 SGHVS, CDR2 FQNEAQ. This CDR3 has 15 residues.

DNA of the CDR3: TGTGCCAGCAGCTTACCGGACTGGGCGGGGAGGGGAGAGACCCAGTACTTC. Residues: CASSLPDWAGRGETQYF. The chain couples TRBV7-9 to TRBJ2-5, with 7 nucleotides matching TRBD2. Trimming took 2 bases from V and 4 from J; bases not matched to a gene: 13. The CDR3 runs 17 residues. Germline CDR1 is SEHNR and CDR2 is FQNEAQ (reference sequence). Together with reference TRBV7-9 and TRBJ2-5, the CDR3 gives the full variable domain: DTGVSQNPRHKITKRGQNVTFRCDPISEHNRLYWYRQTLGQGPEFLTYFQNEAQLEKSRLLSDRFSAERPKGSFSTLEIQRTEQGDSAMYLCASSLPDWAGRGETQYFGPGTRLLVL.

CDR3 amino acids: CASSNEKLFF. CDR3 nucleotides: TGTGCCAGCAGTAATGAAAAACTGTTTTTT. This chain joins TRBV7-9 and TRBJ1-4; D not certain. The CDR3 is 10 residues long. V lost 6 bases and J 4 bases, leaving 0 bases between the germline ends. Germline lookup yields CDR1 SEHNR and CDR2 FQNEAQ (reference sequence).

This clone was seen more than once but under ten times. The rearrangement joins TRBV19 to TRBJ1-2; 7 bases line up with TRBD1. Germline V gene data show CDR1 as LNHDA and CDR2 as SQIVND (reference sequence). The CDR3 extends over 15 amino acids. V lost 3 bases and J lost 5; bases outside the gene matches: 9. In DNA form, the CDR3 reads TGTGCCAGTAGTATTAACAGGGGAAGGGATTATGGCTACACCTTC. It is translated as CASSINRGRDYGYTF.

The gene calls are TRBV13 and TRBJ2-1; possibly TRBD1 or TRBD2 for D (5 bases each). The CDR3 consists of 13 residues. Germline CDR1 reads PRHDT; CDR2 reads FYEKMQ (reference sequence). Trimming removed 0 bases at V and 12 bases at J, with 12 bases between. CDR3: CASSLGLRDPQFF. The DNA of the CDR3 is TGTGCCAGCAGCTTAGGTCTCCGGGACCCGCAGTTCTTC. Looking up the rest from reference TRBV13 and TRBJ2-1 gives the full variable domain: AAGVIQSPRHLIKEKRETATLKCYPIPRHDTVYWYQQGPGQDPQFLISFYEKMQSDKGSIPDRFSAQQFSDYHSELNMSSLELGDSALYFCASSLGLRDPQFFGPGTRLTVL.

J is TRBJ2-1 and V is TRBV28; possibly TRBD2 for D (6 bases). The CDR3 spans 15 residues. CDR1 and CDR2 (germline): MDHEN, SYDVKM. V gave up 2 bases and J gave up 5 bases, with 13 bases separating them. CDR3 sequence reads: CASSLPGVSNNEQFF. The DNA for the CDR3 is TGTGCCAGCAGTTTACCGGGGGTTAGTAACAATGAGCAGTTCTTC.

The chain joins TRBV5-1 to TRBJ2-1; D is undetermined. CDR3 size: 15 residues. The germline V and J ends were trimmed by 0 bases and 5 bases, with 12 bases remaining between them. Germline V lookup: CDR1 SGHRS, CDR2 YFSETQ. The CDR3 region has the DNA TGCGCCAGCAGCTTGGAGTTAGCAGCTAACAATGAGCAGTTCTTC. This codes for CASSLELAANNEQFF.

The chain joins TRBV28 to TRBJ2-7; TRBD1 might be the D (6 bases). The germline CDR1 and CDR2 sequences are MDHEN and SYDVKM. V was pared by 4 bases and J by 1 base, with 11 bases between. The CDR3 has 14 residues. CDR3 sequence reads: CASSSGTNSYEQYF. The CDR3 DNA is TGTGCCAGCAGTTCGGGGACAAATTCCTACGAGCAGTACTTC.